This entry features one T cell receptor beta chain sequence. Antigen specificity is unknown. The data are from a study of T-cell memory formation after mild COVID-19. TCRdb analysed the 5' RACE reads with MiXCR anew, one entry per CDR3 protein. The sample yields roughly 350,000 distinct CDR3 sequences, about 13% seen once. Overall study findings and caveats: Shrinking CD4+ clones resided mostly in CM and EM, and CD8+ ones in EMRA.

The CDR3 extends over 14 amino acids. J lost 4 bases, V lost 5 bases, and 8 bases had no gene match. CDR1 and CDR2 from the germline V gene are SGHRS and YFSETQ. Sequenced input: PBMCs or a T cell subset sorted from them (not recorded which). This chain joins TRBV5-1 and TRBJ1-2, with 7 nucleotides matching TRBD1. The source is a young man who had mild COVID-19 (a few samples of this study predate the infection). Cell type and time point are not known. The CDR3 reads CASRTGQLTYGYTF. The DNA of the CDR3 is TGCGCCAGCAGAACGGGACAGTTGACCTATGGCTACACCTTC.